The 20 T cell receptor beta chains below all came from one sample that was sequenced in a study of radiotherapy plus CTLA-4 blockade in lung cancer. Libraries were prepared by immunoSEQ multiplex PCR; TCRdb keeps only in-frame clonotypes and omits some of them. The repertoire holds 55,000 to 80,000 clones, with around 86% as singletons. Source: peripheral blood, taken from a patient treated with radiotherapy plus ipilimumab. Receptors were obtained from a human donor with non-small cell lung cancer that progressed on radiotherapy plus ipilimumab.

This clone was counted between two and nine times. V is TRBV7-2 and J is TRBJ2-2, with D perhaps matching TRBD2 (6 bases). Trimming left V 6 bases short and J 3 bases short, with 8 bases between. Per germline, CDR1 SGHTA and CDR2 FQGNSA. CDR3 length: 13 residues. CDR3 nucleotides: TGTGCCAGCAGGTCGGGGGACACCGGGGAGCTGTTTTTT. Its translation is CASRSGDTGELFF.

This rearrangement joins TRBV6-1 to TRBJ1-1; no reliable D call. The CDR3 covers 14 residues. V was trimmed by 7 bases and J by 4 bases, leaving 16 bases between them. The germline gives CDR1 MNHNS, CDR2 SASEGT. CDR3 DNA sequence: TGTGCCAGCATCTCCGGGGTCGGTGGCACTGAAGCTTTCTTT. Translated, it gives CASISGVGGTEAFF.

The rearrangement uses TRBV10-1 and TRBJ2-3; TRBD1 aligns across 7 bases. The germline V gene has CDR1 WNHNN and CDR2 SYGVQD (reference sequence). CDR3 length equals 13 residues. J was trimmed by 3 bases and V by 8 bases; bases with no gene match: 5. The CDR3 spells CASGGRGTDTQYF. The CDR3 bases are TGCGCCAGCGGGGGCAGGGGGACAGATACGCAGTATTTT.

The chain links TRBV30 to TRBJ1-1, with D unclear. Trimming removed 4 bases at V and 7 bases at J, with 22 bases between. Germline CDR1 is GTSNPN and CDR2 is SVGIG (reference sequence). This CDR3 is 15 amino acids long. The CDR3 loop reads CAWMSDIGSWNEAFF. Here the CDR3 DNA reads TGTGCCTGGATGAGCGACATCGGGAGCTGGAATGAAGCTTTCTTT.

This chain uses TRBV6-5 with TRBJ1-1, with TRBD1 matching over 10 bases. The trim removed 6 bases at V and 1 base at J, leaving 5 bases unmatched. The V gene's germline CDR1 is MNHEY and CDR2 SVGAGI. The CDR3 spans 15 residues. The CDR3 coding sequence is TGTGCCAGCAGGTGGACAGGGGGGTCGAACACTGAAGCTTTCTTT. Amino acids: CASRWTGGSNTEAFF.

The V gene is TRBV7-6, the J gene TRBJ2-2; no reliable D call. Per the germline V gene, CDR1 is SGHVS and CDR2 is FNYEAQ. The CDR3 loop spans 15 amino acids. The V and J ends lost 2 bases and 3 bases respectively, with 10 bases between them. The CDR3 sequence is CASSLSSDYTGELFF. The DNA of the CDR3 is TGTGCCAGCAGCTTATCATCCGATTACACCGGGGAGCTGTTTTTT.

The gene calls are TRBV28 and TRBJ2-5; perhaps TRBD2 as D (5 bases). The J call may be mistaken, given a closer DNA end match to TRBJ2-7. Germline V gene lookup returns CDR1 MDHEN and CDR2 SYDVKM. CDR3 length: 14 amino acids. In DNA, the CDR3 is TGTGCCAGCAGTTTATGGGGCGGGCAAGGCGAGCAGTACTTC. Protein product: CASSLWGGQGEQYF.

V and J are TRBV30 and TRBJ1-2, with TRBD1 matching over 10 bases. The CDR3 spans 15 residues. CDR1 and CDR2 (germline): GTSNPN, SVGIG (reference sequence). Germline trimming cut 3 bases from V and 4 bases from J; bases unmatched to any gene: 8. The CDR3 DNA sequence: TGTGCCTGGAGGACTTGGACAGGGGGACCCTATGGCTACACCTTC. This codes for CAWRTWTGGPYGYTF. Combining the CDR3 with reference TRBV30 and TRBJ1-2 gives the whole variable domain SQTIHQWPATLVQPVGSPLSLECTVEGTSNPNLYWYRQAAGRGLQLLFYSVGIGQISSEVPQNLSASRPQDRQFILSSKKLLLSDSGFYLCAWRTWTGGPYGYTFGSGTRLTVV.

The chain links TRBV28 to TRBJ1-2, with a weak D call TRBD1 (5 bases). The CDR3 length is 15 residues. The V end lost 6 bases, the J end lost 5 bases, and 19 bases lay between the germline ends. The germline V gene has CDR1 MDHEN and CDR2 SYDVKM. This chain's CDR3 is CASRSPRRQRYGYTF. CDR3 nucleotide sequence: TGTGCCAGCAGATCACCTAGAAGACAGAGATATGGCTACACCTTC.

The genes are TRBV13 and TRBJ2-2; TRBD2 aligns across 12 bases. V gave up 5 bases and J gave up 6 bases; unmatched junction bases: 4. The CDR3 totals 15 residues. The germline CDR1 and CDR2 sequences are PRHDT and FYEKMQ (reference sequence). The CDR3 here is CASSLTSGRAGELFF. The CDR3 DNA reads as TGTGCCAGCAGCCTGACTAGCGGGAGAGCCGGGGAGCTGTTTTTT. The variable domain in full, completed from reference TRBV13 and TRBJ2-2, reads AAGVIQSPRHLIKEKRETATLKCYPIPRHDTVYWYQQGPGQDPQFLISFYEKMQSDKGSIPDRFSAQQFSDYHSELNMSSLELGDSALYFCASSLTSGRAGELFFGEGSRLTVL.

The chain has TRBV28 and TRBJ1-1; the D is unclear. The CDR3 totals 14 residues. The germline gives CDR1 MDHEN, CDR2 SYDVKM. The V end was cut by 5 bases, the J end by 3 bases, with 13 bases between. CDR3 loop: CASSLPRQHTEAFF. The DNA for the CDR3 is TGTGCCAGCAGTCTCCCCAGACAACACACTGAAGCTTTCTTT.

As concerns this clone: Within the sample, other DNA sequences also encode this same CDR3. This CDR3 is CSARDRGTQYF. The DNA of the CDR3 is TGCAGTGCCAGGGACAGAGGGACCCAGTACTTC. The chain uses TRBV20-1 and TRBJ2-5; TRBD1 agrees at 7 bases. After removal of 6 bases from V and 7 bases from J, the junction contained 5 bases not matched to a gene. CDR3 length: 11 amino acids. Germline CDR1 is DFQATT and CDR2 is SNEGSKA (reference sequence).

This chain links TRBV19 with TRBJ2-1; 7 bases are shared with TRBD1. The CDR3 runs to 14 residues. Unmatched junction bases numbered 5, after V lost 5 bases and J lost 4 bases. CDR1 and CDR2 (germline): LNHDA, SQIVND (reference sequence). The CDR3 reads CASSGGQSYNEQFF. DNA for the CDR3: TGTGCCAGTAGTGGGGGACAGAGTTACAATGAGCAGTTCTTC.

The CDR3 coding sequence is TGTGCCAGCAGTCCGCTTATTAGTTGGGGACCAGCCCAAGAGACCCAGTACTTC. Residues: CASSPLISWGPAQETQYF. The chain uses TRBV28 and TRBJ2-5; D might be TRBD1 or TRBD2, each matching 5 bases. Germline V lookup: CDR1 MDHEN, CDR2 SYDVKM. There are 18 residues in the CDR3. V shed 5 bases and J shed 1 base, with 23 bases lying between them.

The V and J genes are TRBV5-1 and TRBJ2-3; the match to TRBD2 covers 10 bases. This CDR3 is 15 amino acids long. J was trimmed by 1 base and V by 4 bases; bases with no gene match: 3. The germline gives CDR1 SGHRS, CDR2 YFSETQ. The CDR3, as DNA: TGCGCCAGCAGCCCCCTAGCGGGGGGCACAGATACGCAGTATTTT. Encoded protein: CASSPLAGGTDTQYF.

A single count supports this clone. The chain couples TRBV19 to TRBJ2-7, with D perhaps TRBD2 (5 bases). This CDR3 has 12 amino acids. CDR1 is LNHDA and CDR2 is SQIVND in the germline V gene (reference sequence). With 5 bases removed from V and 6 bases from J, the gap between germline ends came to 11 bases. CDR3 amino acids: CASSPGRGEQYF. The CDR3 nucleotides are TGTGCCAGTAGTCCCGGCCGGGGCGAGCAGTACTTC.

The gene calls are TRBV15 and TRBJ2-1, with 9 bases matching TRBD1. CDR1 and CDR2 from the germline V gene are LNHNV and YYDKDF (reference sequence). This CDR3 is 16 amino acids long. The ends lost 1 base at V and 5 bases at J; junction bases unmatched: 6. Here the CDR3 DNA reads TGTGCCACCAGCAGAGCTCCGACAGGGGGGAACAATGAGCAGTTCTTC. Amino acids: CATSRAPTGGNNEQFF. The full variable domain, its missing parts supplied by reference TRBV15 and TRBJ2-1, is DAMVIQNPRYQVTQFGKPVTLSCSQTLNHNVMYWYQQKSSQAPKLLFHYYDKDFNNEADTPDNFQSRRPNTSFCFLDIRSPGLGDTAMYLCATSRAPTGGNNEQFFGPGTRLTVL.

The chain links TRBV7-8 to TRBJ1-1; 9 bases map to TRBD1. Unmatched junction bases numbered 10, after V lost 6 bases and J lost 11 bases. Per germline, CDR1 SGHVS and CDR2 FQNEAQ. This CDR3 is built from 13 residues. The CDR3 is CASSKRTGDSAFF. The CDR3 nucleotides read TGTGCCAGCAGTAAGCGGACAGGGGATAGCGCTTTCTTT.

V usage is TRBV4-1 and J usage is TRBJ2-1, with 13 bases identical to TRBD2. The V and J ends lost 1 base and 5 bases, in that order; junction bases with no gene match: 8. Germline CDR1 MGHRA, CDR2 YSYEKL. CDR3 length equals 18 residues. The CDR3 DNA is TGCGCCAGCAGCCAAGCCATCCCCGGGACTAGCGGGAACAATGAGCAGTTCTTC. Translating it yields CASSQAIPGTSGNNEQFF.

This sequence joins TRBV7-8 and TRBJ2-7; 11 nucleotides line up with TRBD1. CDR3 length: 15 residues. Germline-derived CDR1 and CDR2 are SGHVS and FQNEAQ. With 1 base clipped from V and 7 bases from J, the junction kept 6 bases outside the gene matches. The CDR3, as DNA: TGTGCCAGCAGCTTAGAAGGACAGGGGGCCGATGAGCAGTACGTC. It codes for CASSLEGQGADEQYV.